The 17 T cell receptor beta chains reported below all come from one sample, sequenced in a study of blood T cell repertoires in COVID-19. This table comes from immunoSEQ multiplex PCR, and its TCRdb copy is limited to in-frame clones, with some not included. The sample has approximately 260,000 clones; around 83% are singletons. The source material was PBMCs or T cells enriched from blood (not recorded which). The receptor set was obtained from a woman in her forties or fifties who had been exposed to COVID-19.

V and J are TRBV5-1 and TRBJ2-1, with 10 positions matching TRBD2. The CDR3 spans 15 residues. V was clipped by 3 bases and J by 3 bases; unmatched bases: 3. Germline CDR1 is SGHRS and CDR2 is YFSETQ. The CDR3 DNA is TGCGCCAGCAGCTCACTAGCGGGAAACTACAATGAGCAGTTCTTC. It codes for CASSSLAGNYNEQFF.

The sample holds many counts of this clone. This chain links TRBV25-1 with TRBJ2-7, with unresolved D. From germline, CDR1 is MGHDK and CDR2 SYGVNS. The CDR3 contains 13 residues. V lost 3 bases and J lost 6, with 12 bases in between. The CDR3 here is CASSDRSVAEQYF. CDR3 DNA sequence: TGTGCCAGCAGTGATAGGTCTGTAGCCGAGCAGTACTTC.

The rearrangement uses TRBV19 and TRBJ2-1; TRBD1 might be the D (6 bases). V was shortened by 3 bases and J by 0 bases, with 9 bases between the two germline ends. Germline V gene lookup returns CDR1 LNHDA and CDR2 SQIVND (reference sequence). This CDR3 is built from 15 residues. CDR3 in DNA: TGTGCCAGTAGTATGACCAGGGGCTCCTACAATGAGCAGTTCTTC. Encoded protein: CASSMTRGSYNEQFF.

The chain joins TRBV27 to TRBJ1-5; D is undetermined. Trimming took off 10 bases at V and 0 bases at J, with 10 bases between the two ends. CDR3 length: 13 amino acids. Germline V gene sequence: CDR1 MNHEY, CDR2 SMNVEV (reference sequence). CDR3 residues: CATYSYSNQPQHF. In DNA, the CDR3 is TGTGCCACCTACAGCTATAGCAATCAGCCCCAGCATTTT.

The chain joins TRBV29-1 to TRBJ1-2; maybe TRBD1 (6 bases). From germline, CDR1 is SQVTM and CDR2 ANQGSEA. The CDR3 is made up of 13 amino acids. Trimming cost V 6 bases and J 2 bases, with 13 bases left between them. The DNA of the CDR3 is TGCAGCGTCGCGCACGGGACAAACTATGGCTACACCTTC. Translated: CSVAHGTNYGYTF.

The V call is TRBV3-1 (or the pseudogene TRBV3-2), the J call TRBJ2-6; 8 bases are a match to TRBD1. V was pared by 5 bases and J by 2 bases, with 5 bases of the junction left unmatched. Germline V gene sequence: CDR1 LGHDT, CDR2 YNNKEL (reference sequence). CDR3 length: 16 residues. CDR3 nucleotides: TGTGCCAGCAGCACAGAGACAGGGGCTGGGGCCAACGTCCTGACTTTC. Translation: CASSTETGAGANVLTF.

The chain combines TRBV11-2 with TRBJ1-1, with TRBD1 as a possible D gene (6 bases). The V gene's germline CDR1 is SGHAT and CDR2 FQNNGV. CDR3 length: 12 amino acids. V lost 6 bases and J 8 bases, leaving 13 bases between the germline ends. The CDR3 DNA follows: TGTGCCAGCAGTCCATACAGGGAGGAAGCTTTCTTT. Protein product: CASSPYREEAFF.

The J gene is TRBJ1-2, the V gene TRBV11-2; TRBD1 aligns across 8 bases. Germline CDR1 reads SGHAT; CDR2 reads FQNNGV. After removal of 2 bases from V and 4 bases from J, the junction contained 3 bases not matched to a gene. The CDR3 is 14 amino acids. CDR3 nucleotides: TGTGCCAGCAGCTTAAGTCAGGGGGCCTATGGCTACACCTTC. Amino acids: CASSLSQGAYGYTF. Looking up the rest from reference TRBV11-2 and TRBJ1-2 gives the full variable domain: EAGVAQSPRYKIIEKRQSVAFWCNPISGHATLYWYQQILGQGPKLLIQFQNNGVVDDSQLPKDRFSAERLKGVDSTLKIQPAKLEDSAVYLCASSLSQGAYGYTFGSGTRLTVV.

On this clone itself: Within the sample, other DNA sequences also encode this same CDR3. V is TRBV5-4 and J is TRBJ1-1; D gene ambiguous. The germline gives CDR1 SGHNT, CDR2 YYREEE (reference sequence). V gave up 2 bases and J gave up 1 base, with 9 bases separating them. CDR3 length: 14 residues. CDR3 in amino acids: CASSLETANTEAFF. Written as DNA, the CDR3 is TGTGCCAGCAGCTTAGAGACTGCGAACACTGAAGCTTTCTTT.

For this clone: The sample carries other DNA sequences with the same CDR3. The V gene is TRBV27, the J gene TRBJ1-1, with TRBD1 matching over 7 bases. CDR1 and CDR2 (germline): MNHEY, SMNVEV (reference sequence). CDR3 length: 14 residues. V was pared by 2 bases and J by 1 base, with 1 base of the junction left unmatched. Here the CDR3 DNA reads TGTGCCAGCAGTTTAAGACAGGGGAACACTGAAGCTTTCTTT. The encoded protein is CASSLRQGNTEAFF.

The genes are TRBV3-1 (or the pseudogene TRBV3-2) and TRBJ1-3; D is unresolved. The V and J ends lost 1 base and 8 bases respectively, with 9 bases between them. Per the germline V gene, CDR1 is LGHDT and CDR2 is YNNKEL (reference sequence). The CDR3 runs 13 residues. The CDR3 spells CASSQASRYTIYF. The CDR3 region has the DNA TGTGCCAGCAGCCAAGCGAGTCGGTACACCATATATTTT.

This chain connects TRBV14 to TRBJ2-3, with D maybe TRBD1 (6 bases). Germline CDR1 reads SGHDN; CDR2 reads FVKESK. The length of the CDR3 is 15 residues. With 5 bases removed from V and 5 bases from J, the gap between germline ends came to 17 bases. The CDR3 bases are TGTGCCAGCAGCGGAATCGACAGGTTGGGAGATACGCAGTATTTT. Protein sequence: CASSGIDRLGDTQYF.

The rearrangement uses TRBV5-1 and TRBJ2-3; TRBD2 matches at 7 bases. Germline V gene lookup returns CDR1 SGHRS and CDR2 YFSETQ. With 2 bases clipped from V and 4 bases from J, the junction kept 1 base outside the gene matches. The CDR3 spans 13 residues. This CDR3 is CASSLAGSDTQYF. The CDR3 region has the DNA TGCGCCAGCAGCTTAGCGGGGTCAGATACGCAGTATTTT.

This clone is a singleton in its sample. This rearrangement joins TRBV2 to TRBJ1-6; D possibly corresponds to TRBD1 (6 bases). This CDR3 is 21 amino acids long. CDR1 is SNHLY and CDR2 is FYNNEI in the germline V gene. V shed 2 bases and J shed 0 bases, with 23 bases lying between them. CDR3 protein: CASSEFFGNRDQSSYNSPLHF. CDR3 nucleotide sequence: TGTGCCAGCAGTGAATTCTTCGGGAACAGGGACCAATCCTCCTATAATTCACCCCTCCACTTT.

This clone came up a few times. The chain recombines TRBV4-3 with TRBJ2-7, with a possible D match to TRBD1 (6 bases). CDR3 length: 14 residues. V shed 3 bases and J shed 2 bases, with 11 bases lying between them. CDR1 is LGHNA and CDR2 is YSLEER in the germline V gene. CDR3 bases: TGCGCCAGCAGCCAGGCTACAGGGACCTACGAGCAGTACTTC. Its protein is CASSQATGTYEQYF.

The rearrangement uses TRBV11-2 and TRBJ1-1; D remains ambiguous. CDR3 length equals 12 residues. V lost 4 bases, J lost 3 bases, and 6 bases lay in between. The germline V gene encodes CDR1 SGHAT and CDR2 FQNNGV. Written as DNA, the CDR3 is TGTGCCAGCAGCTCCCCCGACACTGAAGCTTTCTTT. Translated: CASSSPDTEAFF. The full variable domain, with the rest looked up from reference TRBV11-2 and TRBJ1-1, is EAGVAQSPRYKIIEKRQSVAFWCNPISGHATLYWYQQILGQGPKLLIQFQNNGVVDDSQLPKDRFSAERLKGVDSTLKIQPAKLEDSAVYLCASSSPDTEAFFGQGTRLTVV.

The chain carries TRBV18 and TRBJ1-6; TRBD1 matches 8 bases. V lost 6 bases, J lost 8 bases, and 6 bases stayed unmatched. CDR1 and CDR2 (germline): KGHSH, LQKENI. This CDR3 is 14 amino acids long. The CDR3 sequence: CASSQTGGDSPLHF. CDR3 coding DNA: TGTGCCAGCTCGCAAACAGGGGGTGATTCACCCCTCCACTTT. The whole variable domain, remainder taken from reference TRBV18 and TRBJ1-6, is NAGVMQNPRHLVRRRGQEARLRCSPMKGHSHVYWYRQLPEEGLKFMVYLQKENIIDESGMPKERFSAEFPKEGPSILRIQQVVRGDSAAYFCASSQTGGDSPLHFGNGTRLTVT.